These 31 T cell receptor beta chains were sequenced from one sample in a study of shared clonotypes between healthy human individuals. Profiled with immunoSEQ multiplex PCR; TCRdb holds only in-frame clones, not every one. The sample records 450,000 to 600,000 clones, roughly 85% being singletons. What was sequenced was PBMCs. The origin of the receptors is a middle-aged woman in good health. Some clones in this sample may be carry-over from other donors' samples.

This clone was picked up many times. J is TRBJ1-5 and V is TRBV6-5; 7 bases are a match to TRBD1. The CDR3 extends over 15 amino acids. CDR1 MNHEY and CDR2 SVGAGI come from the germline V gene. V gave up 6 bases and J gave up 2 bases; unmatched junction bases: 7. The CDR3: CASRSTGVGNQPQHF. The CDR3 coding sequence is TGTGCCAGCAGGTCTACAGGGGTGGGCAATCAGCCCCAGCATTTT.

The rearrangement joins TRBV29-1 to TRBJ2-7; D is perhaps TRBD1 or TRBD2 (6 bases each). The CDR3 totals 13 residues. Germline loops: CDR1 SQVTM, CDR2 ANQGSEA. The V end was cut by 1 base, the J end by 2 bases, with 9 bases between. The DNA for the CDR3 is TGCAGCGTTGAAGTAGGGGGGCCCTACGAGCAGTACTTC. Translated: CSVEVGGPYEQYF.

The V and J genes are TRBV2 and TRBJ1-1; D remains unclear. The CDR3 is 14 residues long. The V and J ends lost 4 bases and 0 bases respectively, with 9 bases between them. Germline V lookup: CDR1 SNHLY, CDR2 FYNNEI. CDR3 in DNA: TGTGCCAGCAGTGTTGGGGTCATGAACACTGAAGCTTTCTTT. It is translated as CASSVGVMNTEAFF.

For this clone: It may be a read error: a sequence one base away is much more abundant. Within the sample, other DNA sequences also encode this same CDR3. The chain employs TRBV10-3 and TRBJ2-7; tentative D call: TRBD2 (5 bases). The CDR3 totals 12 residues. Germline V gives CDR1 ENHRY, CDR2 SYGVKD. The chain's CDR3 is CAISESGYEQYF. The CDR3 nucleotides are TGTGCTATCAGTGAGTCGGGGTACGAGCAGTACTTC.

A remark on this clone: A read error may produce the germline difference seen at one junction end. CDR3 region: CSVEDGTGPSPF. DNA of the CDR3: TGCAGCGTTGAAGATGGAACCGGCCCCTCACCCTTT. The chain joins TRBV29-1 to TRBJ1-1; D unclear. The CDR3 covers 12 residues. The germline CDR1 and CDR2 sequences are SQVTM and ANQGSEA.

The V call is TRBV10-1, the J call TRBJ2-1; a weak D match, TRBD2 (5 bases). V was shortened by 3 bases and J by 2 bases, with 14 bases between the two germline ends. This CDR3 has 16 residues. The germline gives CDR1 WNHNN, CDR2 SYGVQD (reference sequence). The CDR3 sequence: CASSERTGPPYNEQFF. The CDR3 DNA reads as TGCGCCAGCAGTGAACGGACTGGACCTCCCTACAATGAGCAGTTCTTC.

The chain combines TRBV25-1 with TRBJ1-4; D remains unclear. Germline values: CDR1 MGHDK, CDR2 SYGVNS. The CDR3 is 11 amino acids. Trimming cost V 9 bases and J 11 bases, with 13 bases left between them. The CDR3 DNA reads TGTGCCAGTTATTACATGGGGAAACTGTTTTTT. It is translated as CASYYMGKLFF.

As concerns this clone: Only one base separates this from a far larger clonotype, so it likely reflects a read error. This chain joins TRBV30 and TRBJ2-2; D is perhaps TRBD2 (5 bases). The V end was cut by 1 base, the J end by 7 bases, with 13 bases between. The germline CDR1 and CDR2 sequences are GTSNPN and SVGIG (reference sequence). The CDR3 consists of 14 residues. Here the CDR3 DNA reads TGTGCCTGGAGTGCCCATCCCCGGGGCGGGGAGCTGTTTTTT. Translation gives CAWSAHPRGGELFF.

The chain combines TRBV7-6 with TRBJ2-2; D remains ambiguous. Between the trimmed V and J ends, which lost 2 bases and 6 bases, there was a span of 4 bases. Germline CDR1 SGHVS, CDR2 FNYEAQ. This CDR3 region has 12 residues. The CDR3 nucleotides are TGTGCCAGCAGCTTACCCGCCGGGGAGCTGTTTTTT. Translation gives CASSLPAGELFF.

The CDR3 sequence is CASSPQGKGFYNEQFF. The CDR3, as DNA: TGTGCCAGCAGCCCCCAAGGTAAGGGGTTCTACAATGAGCAGTTCTTC. The chain employs TRBV5-6 and TRBJ2-1; D might be TRBD1 (5 bases). The CDR3 has 16 amino acids. V was cut by 4 bases and J by 3 bases, with 17 bases left in between. Germline lookup yields CDR1 SGHDT and CDR2 YYEEEE.

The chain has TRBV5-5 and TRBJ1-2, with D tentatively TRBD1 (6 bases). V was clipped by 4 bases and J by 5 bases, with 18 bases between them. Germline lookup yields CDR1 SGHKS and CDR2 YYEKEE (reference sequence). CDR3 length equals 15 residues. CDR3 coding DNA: TGTGCCAGCAGCCCGGTCGACGGGAGGGGGTATGGCTACACCTTC. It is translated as CASSPVDGRGYGYTF.

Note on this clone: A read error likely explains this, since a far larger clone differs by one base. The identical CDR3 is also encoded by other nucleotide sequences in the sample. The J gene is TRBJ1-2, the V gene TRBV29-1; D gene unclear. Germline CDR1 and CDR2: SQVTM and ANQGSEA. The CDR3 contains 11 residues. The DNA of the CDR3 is TGCAGCGAGTCCTCAAACTACGGCTACACCTTC. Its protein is CSESSNYGYTF.

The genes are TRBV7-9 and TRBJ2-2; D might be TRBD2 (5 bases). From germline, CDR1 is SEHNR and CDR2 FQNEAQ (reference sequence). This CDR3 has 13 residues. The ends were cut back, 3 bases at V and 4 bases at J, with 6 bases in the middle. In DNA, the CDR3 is TGTGCCAGCAGCTTTACTAGCACCGGGGAGCTGTTTTTT. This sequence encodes CASSFTSTGELFF.

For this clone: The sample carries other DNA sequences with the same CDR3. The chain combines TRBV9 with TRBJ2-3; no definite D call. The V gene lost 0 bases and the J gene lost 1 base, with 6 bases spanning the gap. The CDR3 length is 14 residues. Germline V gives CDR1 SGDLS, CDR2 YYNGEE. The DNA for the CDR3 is TGTGCCAGCAGCGTAGAGGGCCGCACAGATACGCAGTATTTT. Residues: CASSVEGRTDTQYF.

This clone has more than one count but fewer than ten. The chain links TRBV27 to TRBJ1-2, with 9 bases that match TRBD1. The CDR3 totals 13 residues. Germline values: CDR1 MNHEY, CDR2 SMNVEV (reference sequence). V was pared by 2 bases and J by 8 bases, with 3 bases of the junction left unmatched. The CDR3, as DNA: TGTGCCAGCAGTTTAATACAGGGGGCCGGCTACACCTTC. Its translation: CASSLIQGAGYTF.

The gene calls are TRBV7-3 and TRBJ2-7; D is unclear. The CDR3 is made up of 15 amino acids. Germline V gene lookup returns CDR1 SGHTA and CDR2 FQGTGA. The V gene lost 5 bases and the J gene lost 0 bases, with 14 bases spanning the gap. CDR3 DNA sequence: TGTGCCAGCAGCCCCCGTCCGTCAAGCTCCTACGAGCAGTACTTC. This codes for CASSPRPSSSYEQYF.

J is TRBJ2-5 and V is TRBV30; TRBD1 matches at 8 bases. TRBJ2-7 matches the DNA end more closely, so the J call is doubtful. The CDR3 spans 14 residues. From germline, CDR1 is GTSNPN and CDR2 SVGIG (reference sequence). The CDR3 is CAWRGPPGGREQYF. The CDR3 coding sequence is TGTGCCTGGAGGGGTCCTCCAGGGGGCCGCGAGCAGTACTTC.

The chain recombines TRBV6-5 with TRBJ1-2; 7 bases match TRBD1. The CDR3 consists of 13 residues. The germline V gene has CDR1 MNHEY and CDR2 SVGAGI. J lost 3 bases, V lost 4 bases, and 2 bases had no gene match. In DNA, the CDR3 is TGTGCCAGCAGTTGGCAGGGGGACTATGGCTACACCTTC. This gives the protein CASSWQGDYGYTF.

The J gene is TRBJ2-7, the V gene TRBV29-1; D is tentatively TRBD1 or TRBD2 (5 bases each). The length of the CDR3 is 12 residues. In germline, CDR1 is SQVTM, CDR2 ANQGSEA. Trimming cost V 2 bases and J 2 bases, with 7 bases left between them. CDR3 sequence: CSVEWGPYEQYF. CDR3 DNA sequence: TGCAGCGTTGAATGGGGACCCTACGAGCAGTACTTC.

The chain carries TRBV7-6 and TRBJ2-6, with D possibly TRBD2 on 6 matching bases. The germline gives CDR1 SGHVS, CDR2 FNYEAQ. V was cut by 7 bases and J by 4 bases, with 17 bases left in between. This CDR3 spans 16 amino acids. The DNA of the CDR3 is TGTGCCAGCACCAACCCCGGGGCGGGGGGGGCCAACGTCCTGACTTTC. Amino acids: CASTNPGAGGANVLTF.

CDR3 sequence reads: CASSWGGENNEQFF. The CDR3, as DNA: TGTGCCAGCAGCTGGGGGGGTGAGAACAATGAGCAGTTCTTC. This rearrangement joins TRBV7-9 to TRBJ2-1; TRBD2 matches 7 bases. The germline V gene encodes CDR1 SEHNR and CDR2 FQNEAQ (reference sequence). The CDR3 runs 14 residues. Trimming removed 4 bases from V and 5 bases from J; junction bases left unmatched: 5.

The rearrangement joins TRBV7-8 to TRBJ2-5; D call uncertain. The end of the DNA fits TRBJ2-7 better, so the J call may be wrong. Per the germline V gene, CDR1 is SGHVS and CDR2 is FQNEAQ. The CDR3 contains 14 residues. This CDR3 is CASSPSHVSYEQYF. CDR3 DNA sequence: TGTGCCAGCAGCCCCTCACACGTCTCCTACGAGCAGTACTTC.

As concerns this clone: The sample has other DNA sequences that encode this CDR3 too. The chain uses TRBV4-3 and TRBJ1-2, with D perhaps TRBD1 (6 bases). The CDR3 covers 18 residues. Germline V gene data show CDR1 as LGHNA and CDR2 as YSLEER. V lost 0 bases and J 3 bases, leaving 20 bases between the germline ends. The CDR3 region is CASSQDRGVRVVDYGYTF. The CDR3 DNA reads TGCGCCAGCAGCCAAGACAGGGGAGTTCGGGTTGTGGACTATGGCTACACCTTC.

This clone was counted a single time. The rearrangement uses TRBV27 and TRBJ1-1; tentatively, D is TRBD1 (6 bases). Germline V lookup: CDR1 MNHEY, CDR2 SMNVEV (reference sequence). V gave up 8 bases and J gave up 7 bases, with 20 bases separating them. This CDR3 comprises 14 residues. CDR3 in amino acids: CASSPQGREREAFF. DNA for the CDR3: TGTGCCAGCTCCCCCCAGGGGCGAGAACGTGAAGCTTTCTTT.

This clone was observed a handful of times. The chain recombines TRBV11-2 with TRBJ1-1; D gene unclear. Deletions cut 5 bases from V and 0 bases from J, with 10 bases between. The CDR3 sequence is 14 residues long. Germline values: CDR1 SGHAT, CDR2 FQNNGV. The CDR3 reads CASSIRRLNTEAFF. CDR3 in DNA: TGTGCCAGCAGCATAAGACGGTTGAACACTGAAGCTTTCTTT.

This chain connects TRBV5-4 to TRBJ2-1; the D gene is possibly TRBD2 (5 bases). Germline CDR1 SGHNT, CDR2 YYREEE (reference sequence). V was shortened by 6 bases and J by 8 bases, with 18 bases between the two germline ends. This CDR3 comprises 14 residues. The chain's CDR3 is CASKNWNDGDEQFF. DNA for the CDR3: TGTGCCAGCAAAAACTGGAACGACGGGGATGAGCAGTTCTTC.

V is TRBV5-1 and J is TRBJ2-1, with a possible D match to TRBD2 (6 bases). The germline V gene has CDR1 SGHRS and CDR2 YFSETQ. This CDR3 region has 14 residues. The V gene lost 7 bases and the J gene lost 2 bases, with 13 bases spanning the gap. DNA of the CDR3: TGCGCCAGCGGTAGATTAGCGGCCTACAATGAGCAGTTCTTC. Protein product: CASGRLAAYNEQFF.

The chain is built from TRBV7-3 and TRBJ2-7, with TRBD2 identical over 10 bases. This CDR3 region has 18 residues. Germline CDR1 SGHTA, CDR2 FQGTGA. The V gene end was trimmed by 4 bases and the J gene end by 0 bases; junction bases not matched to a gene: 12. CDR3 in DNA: TGTGCCAGCAGCTATACTAGCGGGATGGGGGTTAGCTCCTACGAGCAGTACTTC. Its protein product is CASSYTSGMGVSSYEQYF.

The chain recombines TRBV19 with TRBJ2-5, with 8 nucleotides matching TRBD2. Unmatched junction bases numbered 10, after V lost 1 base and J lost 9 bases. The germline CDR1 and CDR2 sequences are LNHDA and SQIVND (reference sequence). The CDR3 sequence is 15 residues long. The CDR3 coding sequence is TGTGCCAGTAGTATAGGACTAGCGCTCCATGGGGCCCAGTACTTC. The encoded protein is CASSIGLALHGAQYF.

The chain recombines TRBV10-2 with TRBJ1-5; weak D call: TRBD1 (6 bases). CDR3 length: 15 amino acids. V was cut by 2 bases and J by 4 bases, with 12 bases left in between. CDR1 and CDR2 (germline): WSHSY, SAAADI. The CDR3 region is CASSERGAWNQPQHF. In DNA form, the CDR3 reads TGCGCCAGCAGTGAGCGGGGGGCTTGGAATCAGCCCCAGCATTTT.

The CDR3 sequence: CASTLSEWAYEQYF. The CDR3, as DNA: TGTGCCAGCACCCTGTCTGAGTGGGCCTACGAGCAGTACTTC. The chain couples TRBV2 to TRBJ2-7; D is unclear. The germline CDR1 and CDR2 sequences are SNHLY and FYNNEI. Trimming pared 7 bases from V and 2 bases from J, leaving 15 bases between. The CDR3 extends over 14 amino acids. The full variable domain, in which reference TRBV2 and TRBJ2-7 provide the parts outside the CDR3, is EPEVTQTPSHQVTQMGQEVILRCVPISNHLYFYWYRQILGQKVEFLVSFYNNEISEKSEIFDDQFSVERPDGSNFTLKIRSTKLEDSAMYFCASTLSEWAYEQYFGPGTRLTVT.